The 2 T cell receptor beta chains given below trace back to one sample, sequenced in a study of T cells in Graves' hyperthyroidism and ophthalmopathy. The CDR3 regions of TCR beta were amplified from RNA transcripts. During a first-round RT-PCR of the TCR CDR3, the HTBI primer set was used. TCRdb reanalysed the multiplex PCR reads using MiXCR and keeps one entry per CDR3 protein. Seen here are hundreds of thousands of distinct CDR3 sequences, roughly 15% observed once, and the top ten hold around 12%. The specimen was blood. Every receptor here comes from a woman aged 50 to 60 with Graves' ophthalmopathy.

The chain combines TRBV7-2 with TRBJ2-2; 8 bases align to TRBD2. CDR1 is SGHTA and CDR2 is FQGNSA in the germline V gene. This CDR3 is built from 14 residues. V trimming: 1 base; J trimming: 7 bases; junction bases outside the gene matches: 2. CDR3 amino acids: CASSLDGRGGELFF. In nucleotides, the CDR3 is TGTGCCAGCAGCTTAGACGGGAGGGGCGGGGAGCTGTTTTTT. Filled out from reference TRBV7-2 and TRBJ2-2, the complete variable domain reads GAGVSQSPSNKVTEKGKDVELRCDPISGHTALYWYRQSLGQGLEFLIYFQGNSAPDKSGLPSDRFSAERTGGSVSTLTIQRTQQEDSAVYLCASSLDGRGGELFFGEGSRLTVL.

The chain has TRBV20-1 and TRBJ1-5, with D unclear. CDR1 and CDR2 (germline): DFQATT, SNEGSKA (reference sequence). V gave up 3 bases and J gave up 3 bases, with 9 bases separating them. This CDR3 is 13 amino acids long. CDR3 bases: TGCAGTGCTAGCGAGTCACTCAATCAGCCCCAGCATTTT. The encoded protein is CSASESLNQPQHF.